The following is a TCR beta chain sequence with its context. The antigen remains undetermined. The source of the sample is a study of post-analysis software for immune sequencing data. Looking at the study overall: Disease courses included relapsing-remitting, secondary progressive and progressive-relapsing multiple sclerosis.

CDR1 is SGHTA and CDR2 is FQGNSA in the germline V gene. This CDR3 comprises 18 residues. The V end lost 1 base, the J end lost 1 base, and 14 bases lay between the germline ends. TCR beta cDNA libraries had unique molecular identifiers. Once roughly 0.9 to 11 million T cells were used, roughly 500,000 cDNA molecules resulted. TCRdb redid the calling of the PCR reads with MiXCR, one entry per CDR3 protein. Among some 700,000 distinct CDR3 sequences listed, 55% to 60% were seen once. Study findings and constraints: Among 5 or 6 TRBV segments more frequent in patients than controls were TRBV5-6, TRBV5-1 and TRBV20-1.

The rearrangement links TRBV7-2 to TRBJ2-6; no clear D gene. The sequencing input was blood. The sequence was collected from a girl aged 2-9 years with multiple sclerosis. The CDR3 is CASSLGPITLSGANVLTF. Here the CDR3 DNA reads TGTGCCAGCAGCTTAGGTCCGATCACGCTATCTGGGGCCAACGTCCTGACTTTC. The full variable domain, in which reference TRBV7-2 and TRBJ2-6 provide the parts outside the CDR3, is GAGVSQSPSNKVTEKGKDVELRCDPISGHTALYWYRQSLGQGLEFLIYFQGNSAPDKSGLPSDRFSAERTGGSVSTLTIQRTQQEDSAVYLCASSLGPITLSGANVLTFGAGSRLTVL.